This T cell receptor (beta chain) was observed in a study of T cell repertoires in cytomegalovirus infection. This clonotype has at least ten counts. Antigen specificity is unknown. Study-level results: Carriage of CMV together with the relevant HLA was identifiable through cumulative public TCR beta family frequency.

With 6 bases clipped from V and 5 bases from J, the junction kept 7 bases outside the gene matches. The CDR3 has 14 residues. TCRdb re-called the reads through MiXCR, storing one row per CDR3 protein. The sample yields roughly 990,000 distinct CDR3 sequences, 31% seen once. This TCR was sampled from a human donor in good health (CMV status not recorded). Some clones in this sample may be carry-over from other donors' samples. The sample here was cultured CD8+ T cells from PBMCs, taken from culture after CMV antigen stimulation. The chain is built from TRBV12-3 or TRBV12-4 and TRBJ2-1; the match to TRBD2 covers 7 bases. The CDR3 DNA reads TGTGCCAGCAGACCGAGCCGGGGGGACAATGAGCAGTTCTTC. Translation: CASRPSRGDNEQFF.